This T cell receptor beta chain came from a study of blood T cell repertoires in COVID-19. Study at large: COVID-19 samples, acute and convalescent, were from the United States, Italy and Spain. The cDNA or gDNA used as material had been derived from T cells, B-cell-depleted T cells, or PBMCs.

This CDR3 contains 16 residues. V lost 2 bases to trimming and J lost 5 bases, with 21 bases between them. Germline CDR1 and CDR2: GTSNPN and SVGIG (reference sequence). The Seattle patients, enrolled during active infection, were followed longitudinally. Methods used by the authors: Researchers report that nucleated cell counts were estimated from reference gene primer amplification. Clones were sequenced by immunoSEQ multiplex PCR, and TCRdb holds only the in-frame ones, with some missing. Clonal size and the V and J genes are those of that table, whereas D and trimming came from the DNA. The data contain more than 300,000 clones, around 86% of them seen just once; the ten biggest clones take up around 6%.

Sequenced: peripheral blood. V gene TRBV30 combines with J gene TRBJ1-1; a possible D gene is TRBD1 (6 bases). This clonotype was sampled from a woman aged 50 to 60 with COVID-19, enrolled during active disease. CDR3 DNA sequence: TGTGCCTGGAGTCCGCTGGGAGAGGGGGGGCTAACTGAAGCTTTCTTT. It codes for CAWSPLGEGGLTEAFF.